This TCR beta chain was profiled in a study of T cell responses to AZD1222 COVID-19 vaccine. This CDR3 contains 18 residues. From germline, CDR1 is SGDLS and CDR2 YYNGEE. The V gene end was trimmed by 3 bases and the J gene end by 2 bases; junction bases not matched to a gene: 7. Data came from immunoSEQ multiplex PCR; TCRdb stores just in-frame clones and leaves some out. The sample includes around 58,000 clones, approximately 82% of them seen just once. This specimen consisted of peripheral blood, obtained on day 0 of AZD1222 vaccination. The source is an adult in good health. The chain uses TRBV9 and TRBJ2-3, with 15 nucleotides matching TRBD2. The DNA for the CDR3 is TGTGCCAGCAGCGCAGGGACTAGCGGGAGGAGGGTCACAGATACGCAGTATTTT. It is translated as CASSAGTSGRRVTDTQYF.